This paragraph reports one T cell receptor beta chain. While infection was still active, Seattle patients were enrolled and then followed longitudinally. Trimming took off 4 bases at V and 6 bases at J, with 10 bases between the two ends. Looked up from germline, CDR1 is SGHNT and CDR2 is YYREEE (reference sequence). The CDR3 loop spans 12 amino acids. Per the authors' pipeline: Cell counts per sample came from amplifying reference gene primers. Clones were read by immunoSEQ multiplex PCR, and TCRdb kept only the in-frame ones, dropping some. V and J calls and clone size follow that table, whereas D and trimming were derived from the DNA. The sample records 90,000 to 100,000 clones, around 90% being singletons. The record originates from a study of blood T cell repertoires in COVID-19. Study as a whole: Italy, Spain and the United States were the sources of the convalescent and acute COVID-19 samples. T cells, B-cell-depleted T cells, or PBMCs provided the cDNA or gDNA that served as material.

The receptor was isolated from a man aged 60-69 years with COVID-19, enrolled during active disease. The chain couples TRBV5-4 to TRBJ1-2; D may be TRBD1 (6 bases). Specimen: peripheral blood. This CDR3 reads CASSPTGDGYTF. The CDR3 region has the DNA TGTGCCAGCAGCCCGACAGGAGATGGCTACACCTTC.